These 29 T cell receptor beta chains came from one sample sequenced in a study of radiation and T cells in renal cell carcinoma. Sequencing was performed with immunoSEQ multiplex PCR; in TCRdb, only in-frame clones are kept and a portion is missing. Of more than 20,000 clones listed, over 75% are singletons. Time point given: blood 2 weeks post-SBRT. The treatment was: 15 Gy SBRT to primary tumor, nephrectomy 4 weeks later. Sequenced material: blood, taken from a patient whose treatment included radiotherapy and nephrectomy. These receptor sequences come from a man in his fifties or sixties with renal cell carcinoma.

This chain links TRBV5-6 with TRBJ2-3; 11 bases match TRBD2. Unmatched junction bases numbered 8, after V lost 5 bases and J lost 3 bases. CDR1 is SGHDT, CDR2 YYEEEE, per germline. CDR3 length: 16 residues. The CDR3 coding sequence is TGTGCCAGCAGTTTTGAGACTAGCGGGACAACAGATACGCAGTATTTT. It is translated as CASSFETSGTTDTQYF.

This chain uses TRBV7-9 with TRBJ1-2; D unresolved. Germline assignment: CDR1 SEHNR and CDR2 FQNEAQ (reference sequence). V was trimmed by 2 bases and J by 8 bases, leaving 6 bases between them. CDR3 size: 11 residues. The CDR3 DNA follows: TGTGCCAGCAGCTTAACGACGGGCTACACCTTC. It specifies CASSLTTGYTF.

The chain links TRBV5-5 to TRBJ2-7; D remains unclear. CDR1 and CDR2 from the germline V gene are SGHKS and YYEKEE (reference sequence). Trimming took 0 bases from V and 5 from J, leaving 12 bases between them. CDR3 length equals 14 residues. The CDR3 is CASSLGTTLDEQYF. Here the CDR3 DNA reads TGTGCCAGCAGCTTGGGAACTACTCTAGACGAGCAGTACTTC.

This chain joins TRBV30 and TRBJ2-4, with D uncertain. CDR1 is GTSNPN, CDR2 SVGIG, per germline (reference sequence). The ends were cut back, 1 base at V and 2 bases at J, with 9 bases in the middle. The CDR3 consists of 14 residues. CDR3 residues: CAWSGGDSKNIQYF. The CDR3 coding sequence is TGTGCCTGGAGTGGTGGGGATTCCAAAAACATTCAGTACTTC.

In DNA form, the CDR3 reads TGTGCCAGCAGCTTAGATGGGACAGGGGGTAATCAGCCCCAGCATTTT. This encodes CASSLDGTGGNQPQHF. This rearrangement joins TRBV7-8 to TRBJ1-5, with 11 bases aligning to TRBD1. V dropped 1 base and J dropped 4; count of bases not matched to a gene: 3. Per the germline V gene, CDR1 is SGHVS and CDR2 is FQNEAQ. The CDR3 is 16 residues long.

The chain recombines TRBV2 with TRBJ2-5; perhaps TRBD2 as D (6 bases). The CDR3 runs to 15 residues. Trimming shortened V by 3 bases and J by 3 bases, and 14 bases separated the two germline ends. Germline V CDR1 and CDR2: SNHLY, FYNNEI. CDR3: CASSDVGAGKETQYF. The CDR3 DNA is TGTGCCAGCAGTGATGTAGGAGCGGGCAAAGAGACCCAGTACTTC.

The chain has TRBV7-9 and TRBJ2-7; 8 bases are shared with TRBD2. This CDR3 contains 15 residues. The V segment lost 1 base and the J segment 2 bases; nucleotides outside the gene matches: 4. Germline lookup yields CDR1 SEHNR and CDR2 FQNEAQ (reference sequence). The CDR3 spells CASSLGSGSTYEQYF. The CDR3 DNA reads as TGTGCCAGCAGCTTAGGCAGCGGGAGTACCTACGAGCAGTACTTC.

The chain uses TRBV21-1 and TRBJ2-7; the table's D gene call, TRBD2, was not cross checked with the DNA. TRBV21-1 is flagged as a pseudogene. CDR3 size: 17 residues. The CDR3 region is CASSKGLAGGLTYEQYF. The CDR3 DNA sequence: TGTGCCAGCAGCAAAGGGCTAGCGGGAGGGTTAACCTACGAGCAGTACTTC.

This clone is labeled medium-sized (0.01 to 0.1%). Distinct nucleotide sequences in the sample also encode this CDR3. The chain joins TRBV18 to TRBJ1-1; the D gene is possibly TRBD1 (5 bases). Germline V gene data show CDR1 as KGHSH and CDR2 as LQKENI. V gave up 3 bases and J gave up 1 base, with 9 bases separating them. CDR3 size: 14 residues. DNA for the CDR3: TGTGCCAGCTCACCCCAGCAGGGGAACACTGAAGCTTTCTTT. Its protein product is CASSPQQGNTEAFF.

The chain is built from TRBV27 and TRBJ2-3; D unclear. The CDR3 runs to 12 residues. Germline CDR1 and CDR2: MNHEY and SMNVEV (reference sequence). The V and J ends lost 8 bases and 5 bases respectively, with 11 bases between them. The CDR3 sequence: CASGLVGDTQYF. The CDR3 DNA follows: TGTGCCAGCGGGCTGGTGGGAGATACGCAGTATTTT.

The chain is built from TRBV5-1 and TRBJ2-5; possible D gene TRBD1, 6 bases. Trimming left V 1 base short and J 1 base short, with 11 bases between. Per germline, CDR1 SGHRS and CDR2 YFSETQ. The CDR3 runs 15 residues. The CDR3 loop is CASSLLGAIQETQYF. The CDR3 region has the DNA TGCGCCAGCAGCTTGTTGGGGGCCATCCAAGAGACCCAGTACTTC.

This clone showed up just a few times. The V gene is TRBV7-6, the J gene TRBJ2-1; D is undetermined. Germline CDR1 reads SGHVS; CDR2 reads FNYEAQ. The CDR3 is 14 residues long. The ends were cut back, 5 bases at V and 4 bases at J, with 12 bases in the middle. This chain's CDR3 is CASSPLDRYNEQFF. CDR3 bases: TGTGCCAGCAGCCCCCTCGATCGGTACAATGAGCAGTTCTTC.

V and J are TRBV19 and TRBJ2-5; D is unclear. This CDR3 comprises 14 residues. Germline values: CDR1 LNHDA, CDR2 SQIVND (reference sequence). Trimming shortened V by 5 bases and J by 0 bases, and 10 bases separated the two germline ends. The CDR3 region has the DNA TGTGCCAGTAGTTCGAGCTCGTACCAAGAGACCCAGTACTTC. It codes for CASSSSSYQETQYF. Full variable domain (outside the CDR3, taken from reference TRBV19 and TRBJ2-5): DGGITQSPKYLFRKEGQNVTLSCEQNLNHDAMYWYRQDPGQGLRLIYYSQIVNDFQKGDIAEGYSVSREKKESFPLTVTSAQKNPTAFYLCASSSSSYQETQYFGPGTRLLVL.

The CDR3 here is CAWSVWGNYEQYF. The CDR3 bases are TGTGCCTGGAGTGTATGGGGAAACTACGAGCAGTACTTC. The chain combines TRBV30 with TRBJ2-7, with D uncertain. The germline gives CDR1 GTSNPN, CDR2 SVGIG (reference sequence). This CDR3 contains 13 residues. V was shortened by 0 bases and J by 3 bases, with 9 bases between the two germline ends.

The J gene is TRBJ2-5, the V gene TRBV7-9; TRBD1 agrees at 9 bases. TRBJ2-7 matches the DNA end more closely, so the J call is doubtful. This CDR3 has 14 amino acids. Germline lookup yields CDR1 SEHNR and CDR2 FQNEAQ (reference sequence). CDR3: CASSLASGQGEQYF. CDR3 nucleotide sequence: TGTGCCAGCAGCTTAGCGTCGGGACAGGGCGAGCAGTACTTC.

The chain uses TRBV7-2 and TRBJ2-3; D gene unclear. Germline-derived CDR1 and CDR2 are SGHTA and FQGNSA. Trimming removed 5 bases from V and 0 bases from J, with 12 bases in between. The CDR3 covers 15 residues. CDR3 in DNA: TGTGCCAGCAGCCCCAGCAGATCGAGCACAGATACGCAGTATTTT. Amino acid sequence: CASSPSRSSTDTQYF.

The chain recombines TRBV11-2 with TRBJ1-6; D remains unclear. The V end was cut by 3 bases, the J end by 19 bases, with 16 bases between. Germline V lookup: CDR1 SGHAT, CDR2 FQNNGV. This CDR3 contains 12 residues. CDR3 coding DNA: TGTGCCAGCAGCTTCTCAACGGAGCCCCGGCACTTT. Encoded protein: CASSFSTEPRHF.

V and J are TRBV5-1 and TRBJ1-2; TRBD1 agrees at 7 bases. The CDR3 is made up of 14 amino acids. After removal of 2 bases from V and 2 bases from J, the junction contained 3 bases not matched to a gene. Germline CDR1 is SGHRS and CDR2 is YFSETQ. The CDR3 DNA is TGCGCCAGCAGCTTACAGACAGGGAACTATGGCTACACCTTC. This codes for CASSLQTGNYGYTF.

Here the CDR3 DNA reads TGCGCCAGCAGCCCGATAGCGGGTGCCTACGAGCAGTACTTC. Its protein is CASSPIAGAYEQYF. This chain links TRBV5-1 with TRBJ2-7, with TRBD2 matching over 7 bases. Germline trimming cut 4 bases from V and 2 bases from J; bases unmatched to any gene: 6. Germline V gene lookup returns CDR1 SGHRS and CDR2 YFSETQ. This CDR3 is built from 14 residues.

The V call is TRBV7-9, the J call TRBJ2-1; D gene unclear. V lost 0 bases, J lost 6 bases, and 6 bases lay in between. This CDR3 comprises 13 residues. CDR1 is SEHNR, CDR2 FQNEAQ, per germline (reference sequence). As DNA, the CDR3 is TGTGCCAGCAGCTTAGCGCGAATCAATGAGCAGTTCTTC. It yields the protein CASSLARINEQFF.

This clone appeared once. The chain has TRBV5-1 and TRBJ1-4, with 9 bases aligning to TRBD1. With V trimmed by 2 bases and J by 8 bases, 7 bases remained unmatched. The germline gives CDR1 SGHRS, CDR2 YFSETQ. The CDR3 covers 15 residues. In DNA, the CDR3 is TGCGCCAGCAGCTTAACGGGGACAGGGATGGAAAAACTGTTTTTT. Translation gives CASSLTGTGMEKLFF.

CDR3 region: CASRWPPDTQYF. In nucleotides, the CDR3 is TGTGCCAGCAGATGGCCTCCGGATACGCAGTATTTT. The chain is built from TRBV6-1 and TRBJ2-3; D gene ambiguous. The CDR3 has 12 residues. Germline V gives CDR1 MNHNS, CDR2 SASEGT. V was shortened by 6 bases and J by 6 bases, with 10 bases between the two germline ends.

There are a few counts of this clone. The CDR3 DNA is TGCGCCAGCAGCTGGACAGGGGACCTCACCGGGGAGCTGTTTTTT. It is translated as CASSWTGDLTGELFF. The chain recombines TRBV4-1 with TRBJ2-2; 9 bases are shared with TRBD1. There are 15 residues in the CDR3. V lost 5 bases, J lost 4 bases, and 5 bases stayed unmatched. The V gene's germline CDR1 is MGHRA and CDR2 YSYEKL.

This clone was seen once. J is TRBJ2-7 and V is TRBV2, with TRBD1 matching over 8 bases. This CDR3 region has 14 residues. Germline V gives CDR1 SNHLY, CDR2 FYNNEI. The J segment lost 2 bases and the V segment lost 6 bases, leaving 6 bases of the junction unmatched. CDR3 sequence (DNA): TGTGCCAGCAGACCTGGACAGGGACCCTACGAGCAGTACTTC. Encoded protein: CASRPGQGPYEQYF.

This chain uses TRBV2 with TRBJ1-5; 8 bases line up with TRBD1. Unmatched junction bases numbered 5, after V lost 8 bases and J lost 5 bases. Looked up from germline, CDR1 is SNHLY and CDR2 is FYNNEI. The CDR3 sequence is 13 residues long. CDR3 region: CASVGQGDQPQHF. Written as DNA, the CDR3 is TGTGCCAGCGTTGGACAGGGCGATCAGCCCCAGCATTTT.

The chain recombines TRBV4-2 with TRBJ2-2; no reliable D call. Germline-derived CDR1 and CDR2 are LGHNA and YNFKEQ. Trimming removed 4 bases at V and 5 bases at J, with 14 bases between. This CDR3 has 15 amino acids. The CDR3: CASSPTLGLTGELFF. CDR3 sequence (DNA): TGTGCCAGCAGCCCGACCCTTGGGCTAACCGGGGAGCTGTTTTTT.

The V call is TRBV5-1, the J call TRBJ2-5; 16 bases are a match to TRBD2. Germline lookup yields CDR1 SGHRS and CDR2 YFSETQ. This CDR3 has 14 residues. V dropped 2 bases and J dropped 11; count of bases not matched to a gene: 3. The CDR3 DNA reads TGCGCCAGCAGCTTTGGGACTAGCGGGAGGGAGCAGTACTTC. Amino acid sequence: CASSFGTSGREQYF.

This clone has a single count. The chain is built from TRBV27 and TRBJ2-7; D may be TRBD1 or TRBD2 (5 bases each). The CDR3 extends over 14 amino acids. V was trimmed by 3 bases and J by 5 bases, leaving 14 bases between them. Germline lookup yields CDR1 MNHEY and CDR2 SMNVEV (reference sequence). The CDR3: CASSFRQGVNEQYF. The DNA for the CDR3 is TGTGCCAGCAGTTTCAGGCAGGGAGTCAACGAGCAGTACTTC.

The V call is TRBV7-9, the J call TRBJ2-1, with 12 positions matching TRBD2. Germline trimming cut 5 bases from V and 5 bases from J; bases unmatched to any gene: 4. The germline CDR1 and CDR2 sequences are SEHNR and FQNEAQ (reference sequence). This CDR3 is built from 15 residues. The CDR3 reads CASSKGLAGHNEQFF. Written as DNA, the CDR3 is TGTGCCAGCAGCAAGGGACTAGCGGGTCACAATGAGCAGTTCTTC.